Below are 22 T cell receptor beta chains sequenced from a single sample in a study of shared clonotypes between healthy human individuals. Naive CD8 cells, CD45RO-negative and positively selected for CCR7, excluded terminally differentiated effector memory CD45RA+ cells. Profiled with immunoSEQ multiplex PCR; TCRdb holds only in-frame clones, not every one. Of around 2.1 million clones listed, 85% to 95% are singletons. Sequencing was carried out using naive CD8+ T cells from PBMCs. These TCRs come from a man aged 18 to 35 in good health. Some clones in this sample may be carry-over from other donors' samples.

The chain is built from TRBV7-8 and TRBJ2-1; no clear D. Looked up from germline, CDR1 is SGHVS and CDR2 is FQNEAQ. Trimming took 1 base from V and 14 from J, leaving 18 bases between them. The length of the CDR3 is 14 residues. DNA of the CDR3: TGTGCCAGCAGCTTAGAGTTTTTTGAGACCACGGAGTTCTTC. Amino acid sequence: CASSLEFFETTEFF.

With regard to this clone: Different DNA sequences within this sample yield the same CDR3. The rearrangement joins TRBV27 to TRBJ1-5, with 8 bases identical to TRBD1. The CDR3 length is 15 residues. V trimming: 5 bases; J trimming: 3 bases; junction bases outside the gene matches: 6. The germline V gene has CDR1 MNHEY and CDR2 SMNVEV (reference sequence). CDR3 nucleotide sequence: TGTGCCAGCAGTCCCGGACAGGGTTCCAATCAGCCCCAGCATTTT. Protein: CASSPGQGSNQPQHF.

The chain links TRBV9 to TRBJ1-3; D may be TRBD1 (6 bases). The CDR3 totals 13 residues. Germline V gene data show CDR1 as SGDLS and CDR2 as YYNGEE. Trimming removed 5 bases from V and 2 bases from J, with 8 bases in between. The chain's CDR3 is CASRGGAGNTIYF. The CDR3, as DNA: TGTGCCAGCAGAGGGGGAGCTGGAAACACCATATATTTT. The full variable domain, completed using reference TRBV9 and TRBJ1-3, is DSGVTQTPKHLITATGQRVTLRCSPRSGDLSVYWYQQSLDQGLQFLIQYYNGEERAKGNILERFSAQQFPDLHSELNLSSLELGDSALYFCASRGGAGNTIYFGEGSWLTVV.

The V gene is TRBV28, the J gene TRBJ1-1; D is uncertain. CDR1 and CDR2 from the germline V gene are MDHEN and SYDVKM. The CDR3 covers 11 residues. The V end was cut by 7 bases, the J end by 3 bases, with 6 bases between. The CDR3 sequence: CASMTYTEAFF. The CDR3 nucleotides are TGTGCCAGCATGACGTACACTGAAGCTTTCTTT.

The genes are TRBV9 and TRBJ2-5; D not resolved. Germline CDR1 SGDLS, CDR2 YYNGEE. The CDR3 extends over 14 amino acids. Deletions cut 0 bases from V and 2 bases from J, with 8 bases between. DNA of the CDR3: TGTGCCAGCAGCGTAGGTACCCGGCAAGAGACCCAGTACTTC. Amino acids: CASSVGTRQETQYF.

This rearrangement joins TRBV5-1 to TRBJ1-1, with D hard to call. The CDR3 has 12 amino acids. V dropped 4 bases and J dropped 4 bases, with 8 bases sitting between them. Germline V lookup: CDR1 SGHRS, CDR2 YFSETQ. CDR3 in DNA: TGCGCCAGCAGCATAGGGTTCACTGAAGCTTTCTTT. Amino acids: CASSIGFTEAFF.

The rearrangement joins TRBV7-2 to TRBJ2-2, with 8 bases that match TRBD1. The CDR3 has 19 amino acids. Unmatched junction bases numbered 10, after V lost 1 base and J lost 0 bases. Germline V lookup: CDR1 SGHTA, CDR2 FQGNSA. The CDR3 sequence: CASSLVGTGTLPNTGELFF. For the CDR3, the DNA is TGTGCCAGCAGCTTAGTGGGGACAGGAACTTTACCGAACACCGGGGAGCTGTTTTTT.

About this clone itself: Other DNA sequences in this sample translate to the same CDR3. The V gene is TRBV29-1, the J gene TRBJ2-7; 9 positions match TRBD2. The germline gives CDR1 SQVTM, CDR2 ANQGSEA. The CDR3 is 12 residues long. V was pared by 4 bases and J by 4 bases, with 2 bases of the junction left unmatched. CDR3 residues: CSVGTSVYEQYF. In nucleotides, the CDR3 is TGCAGCGTTGGGACTAGCGTTTACGAGCAGTACTTC.

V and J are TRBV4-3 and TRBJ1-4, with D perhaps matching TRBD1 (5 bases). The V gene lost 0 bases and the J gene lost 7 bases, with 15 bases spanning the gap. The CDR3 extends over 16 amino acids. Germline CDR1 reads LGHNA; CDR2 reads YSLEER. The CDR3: CASSQDGTGNTEKLFF. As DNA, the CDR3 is TGCGCCAGCAGCCAAGATGGGACCGGGAATACTGAAAAACTGTTTTTT.

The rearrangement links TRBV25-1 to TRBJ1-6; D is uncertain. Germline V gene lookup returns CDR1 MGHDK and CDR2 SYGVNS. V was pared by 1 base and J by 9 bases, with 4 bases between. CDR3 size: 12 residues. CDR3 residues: CASSEFASPLHF. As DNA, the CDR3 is TGTGCCAGCAGTGAATTCGCTTCACCCCTCCACTTT.

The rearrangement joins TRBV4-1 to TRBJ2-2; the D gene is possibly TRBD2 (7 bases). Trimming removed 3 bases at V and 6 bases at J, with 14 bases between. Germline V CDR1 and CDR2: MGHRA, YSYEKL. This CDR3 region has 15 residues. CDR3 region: CASSHVQGGSGELFF. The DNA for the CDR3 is TGCGCCAGCAGCCACGTACAGGGAGGGTCCGGGGAGCTGTTTTTT.

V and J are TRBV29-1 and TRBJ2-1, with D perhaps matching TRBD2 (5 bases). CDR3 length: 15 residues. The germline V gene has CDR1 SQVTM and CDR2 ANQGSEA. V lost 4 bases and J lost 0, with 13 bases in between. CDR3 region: CSVGPGRASYNEQFF. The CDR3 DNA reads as TGCAGCGTTGGGCCCGGGCGGGCCTCCTACAATGAGCAGTTCTTC.

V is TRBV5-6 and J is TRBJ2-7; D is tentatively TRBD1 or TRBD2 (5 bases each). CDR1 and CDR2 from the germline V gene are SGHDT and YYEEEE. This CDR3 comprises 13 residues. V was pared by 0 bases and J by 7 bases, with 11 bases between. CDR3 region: CASSLAGLREQYF. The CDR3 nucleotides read TGTGCCAGCAGCTTGGCGGGGCTCAGGGAGCAGTACTTC.

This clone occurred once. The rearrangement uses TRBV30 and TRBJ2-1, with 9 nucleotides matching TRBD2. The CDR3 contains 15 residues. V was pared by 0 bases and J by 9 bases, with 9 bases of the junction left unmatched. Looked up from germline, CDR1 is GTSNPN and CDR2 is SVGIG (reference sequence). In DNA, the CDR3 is TGTGCCTGGAGTGTACTCGCGGGAGGGCCGGGTGAGCAGTTCTTC. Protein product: CAWSVLAGGPGEQFF.

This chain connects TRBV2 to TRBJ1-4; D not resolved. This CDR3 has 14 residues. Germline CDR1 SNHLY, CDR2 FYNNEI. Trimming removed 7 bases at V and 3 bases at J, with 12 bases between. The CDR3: CASTKGVANEKLFF. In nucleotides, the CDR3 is TGTGCCAGCACTAAGGGTGTGGCTAATGAAAAACTGTTTTTT.

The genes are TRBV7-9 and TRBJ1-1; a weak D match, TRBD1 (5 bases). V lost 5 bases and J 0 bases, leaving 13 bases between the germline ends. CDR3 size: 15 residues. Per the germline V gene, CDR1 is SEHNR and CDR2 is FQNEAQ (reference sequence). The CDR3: CASSPQTDMNTEAFF. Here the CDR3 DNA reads TGTGCCAGCAGCCCTCAGACAGATATGAACACTGAAGCTTTCTTT.

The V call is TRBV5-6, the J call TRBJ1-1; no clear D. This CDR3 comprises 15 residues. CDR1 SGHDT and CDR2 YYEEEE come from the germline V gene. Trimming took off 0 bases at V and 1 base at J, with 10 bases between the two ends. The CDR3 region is CASSLDAGTNTEAFF. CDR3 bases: TGTGCCAGCAGCTTGGATGCGGGCACGAACACTGAAGCTTTCTTT.

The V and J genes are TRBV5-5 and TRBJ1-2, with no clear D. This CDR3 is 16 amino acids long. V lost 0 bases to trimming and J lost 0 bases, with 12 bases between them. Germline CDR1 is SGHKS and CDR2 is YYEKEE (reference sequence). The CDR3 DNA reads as TGTGCCAGCAGCTTGGCGACTGTACTAGCTAACTATGGCTACACCTTC. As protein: CASSLATVLANYGYTF.

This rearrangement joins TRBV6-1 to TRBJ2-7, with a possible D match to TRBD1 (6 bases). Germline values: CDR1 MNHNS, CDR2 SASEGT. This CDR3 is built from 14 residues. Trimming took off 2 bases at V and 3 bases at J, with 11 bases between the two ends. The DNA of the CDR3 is TGTGCCAGCAGTGAACGGACAGCAAACTACGAGCAGTACTTC. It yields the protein CASSERTANYEQYF.

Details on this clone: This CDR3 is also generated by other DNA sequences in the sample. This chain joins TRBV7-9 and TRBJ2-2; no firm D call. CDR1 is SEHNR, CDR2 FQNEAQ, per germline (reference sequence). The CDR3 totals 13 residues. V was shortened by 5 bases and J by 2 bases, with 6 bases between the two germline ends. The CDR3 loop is CASSPINTGELFF. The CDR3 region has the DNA TGTGCCAGCAGCCCCATCAACACCGGGGAGCTGTTTTTT.

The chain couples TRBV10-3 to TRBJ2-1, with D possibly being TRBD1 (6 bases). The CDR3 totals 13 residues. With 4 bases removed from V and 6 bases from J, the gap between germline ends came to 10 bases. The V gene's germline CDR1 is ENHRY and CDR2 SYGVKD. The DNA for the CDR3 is TGTGCCATCAGTGGGACAGCCGGCAATGAGCAGTTCTTC. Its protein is CAISGTAGNEQFF.

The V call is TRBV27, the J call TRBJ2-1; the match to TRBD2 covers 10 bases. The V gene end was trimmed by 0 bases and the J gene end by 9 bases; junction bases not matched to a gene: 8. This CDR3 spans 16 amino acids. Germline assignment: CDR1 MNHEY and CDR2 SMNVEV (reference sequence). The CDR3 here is CASSLSPSGSIVEQFF. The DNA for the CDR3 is TGTGCCAGCAGTTTATCTCCTAGCGGGAGCATCGTTGAGCAGTTCTTC.